A single sample is the source of the 27 T cell receptor beta chains below, sequenced in a study of cytomegalovirus exposure and HLA in healthy donors. The method was immunoSEQ multiplex PCR; TCRdb's version includes in-frame clones alone and lacks a portion of them. The sample holds under 250,000 clones, around nine tenths seen once. Sequencing was carried out using PBMCs. These receptors were obtained from a woman between 18 and 29 years old in good health and CMV-seronegative.

This clone was seen only a few times. The chain joins TRBV5-5 to TRBJ1-1; TRBD1 agrees at 8 bases. This CDR3 region has 15 residues. V lost 4 bases to trimming and J lost 5 bases; unmatched junction nucleotides: 10. From germline, CDR1 is SGHKS and CDR2 YYEKEE (reference sequence). CDR3 amino acids: CASSPMGQAQTEAFF. The CDR3 DNA sequence: TGTGCCAGCAGCCCGATGGGACAGGCGCAGACTGAAGCTTTCTTT. Supplemented by reference TRBV5-5 and TRBJ1-1, the full variable domain reads DAGVTQSPTHLIKTRGQQVTLRCSPISGHKSVSWYQQVLGQGPQFIFQYYEKEERGRGNFPDRFSARQFPNYSSELNVNALLLGDSALYLCASSPMGQAQTEAFFGQGTRLTVV.

The rearrangement links TRBV5-1 to TRBJ1-6; 9 bases fit TRBD1. The CDR3 has 16 residues. CDR1 is SGHRS and CDR2 is YFSETQ in the germline V gene. The V and J ends lost 3 bases and 0 bases, in that order; junction bases with no gene match: 1. In DNA, the CDR3 is TGCGCCAGCAGCTCGACAGGGGGCTCCTATAATTCACCCCTCCACTTT. Encoded protein: CASSSTGGSYNSPLHF.

The chain uses TRBV2 and TRBJ1-1; TRBD1 is a possible D gene (5 bases). Germline CDR1 is SNHLY and CDR2 is FYNNEI. The CDR3 is 11 amino acids. V dropped 6 bases and J dropped 7 bases, with 9 bases sitting between them. The chain's CDR3 is CASRETDEAFF. The DNA of the CDR3 is TGTGCCAGCAGGGAGACAGATGAAGCTTTCTTT.

The chain's CDR3 is CASSQEGLAGYNEQFF. CDR3 nucleotide sequence: TGTGCCAGCAGCCAAGAGGGGCTAGCGGGTTACAATGAGCAGTTCTTC. The rearrangement joins TRBV4-2 to TRBJ2-1, with 8 positions matching TRBD2. V lost 0 bases, J lost 4 bases, and 5 bases stayed unmatched. The CDR3 has 16 residues. Germline V gene lookup returns CDR1 LGHNA and CDR2 YNFKEQ.

This clone was found many times. This chain connects TRBV5-6 to TRBJ2-2; 7 nucleotides match TRBD2. The V and J ends lost 5 bases and 0 bases, in that order; junction bases with no gene match: 4. Germline loops: CDR1 SGHDT, CDR2 YYEEEE. CDR3 size: 15 residues. The CDR3 DNA follows: TGTGCCAGCAGGGAAGGGAGGGCGAACACCGGGGAGCTGTTTTTT. This sequence encodes CASREGRANTGELFF. The full variable domain, in which reference TRBV5-6 and TRBJ2-2 provide the parts outside the CDR3, is DAGVTQSPTHLIKTRGQQVTLRCSPKSGHDTVSWYQQALGQGPQFIFQYYEEEERQRGNFPDRFSGHQFPNYSSELNVNALLLGDSALYLCASREGRANTGELFFGEGSRLTVL.

The gene calls are TRBV11-3 and TRBJ1-5; D is undetermined. The CDR3 covers 16 residues. Trimming took 1 base from V and 5 from J, leaving 15 bases between them. Germline assignment: CDR1 SGHNT and CDR2 YENEEA. CDR3 sequence (DNA): TGTGCCAGCAGCTTAGGCAGCCAAAGGAGGCATCAGCCCCAGCATTTT. Protein product: CASSLGSQRRHQPQHF.

The rearrangement uses TRBV18 and TRBJ2-7, with a weak D call TRBD2 (5 bases). The CDR3 covers 16 residues. V shed 2 bases and J shed 1 base, with 15 bases lying between them. CDR1 KGHSH and CDR2 LQKENI come from the germline V gene. The CDR3 reads CASSPSAGGGSYEQYF. As DNA, the CDR3 is TGTGCCAGCTCACCAAGCGCGGGTGGCGGATCCTACGAGCAGTACTTC.

This sequence joins TRBV2 and TRBJ1-1; unclear D gene. The CDR3 runs to 13 residues. V was shortened by 7 bases and J by 0 bases, with 9 bases between the two germline ends. Germline V gene sequence: CDR1 SNHLY, CDR2 FYNNEI. The chain's CDR3 is CASIIVLNTEAFF. The DNA of the CDR3 is TGTGCCAGCATTATAGTCTTGAACACTGAAGCTTTCTTT.

There are a few counts of this clone. This sequence joins TRBV21-1 and TRBJ2-7; no check of the table's D call, TRBD1, against the DNA was made. TRBV21-1 is flagged as a pseudogene. This CDR3 is built from 13 residues. The CDR3 bases are TGTGCCAGCAGGGGGACAGGGCTCTACGAGCAGTACTTC. It specifies CASRGTGLYEQYF.

The chain has TRBV6-4 and TRBJ1-1; 9 bases match TRBD1. After removal of 2 bases from V and 3 bases from J, the junction contained 1 base not matched to a gene. CDR3 length: 14 residues. CDR1 and CDR2 from the germline V gene are MRHNA and SNTAGT. CDR3 sequence (DNA): TGTGCCAGCAGTGACGGACAGGGGTACACTGAAGCTTTCTTT. Translating it yields CASSDGQGYTEAFF.

The CDR3 protein is CASSLEGTSGFYEQYF. CDR3 in DNA: TGCGCCAGCAGCTTGGAAGGGACTAGCGGTTTCTACGAGCAGTACTTC. The V call is TRBV5-1, the J call TRBJ2-7; 11 nucleotides agree with TRBD2. The CDR3 extends over 16 amino acids. Germline CDR1 SGHRS, CDR2 YFSETQ. V shed 0 bases, J shed 3 bases, and the junction held 5 bases outside the gene matches.

With regard to this clone: One junction end disagrees with the germline gene, perhaps due to a read error. CDR3 protein: CASSQRPGHTIF. The CDR3 coding sequence is TGTGCCAGCAGCCAACGCCCGGGACATACAATATTC. The chain couples TRBV13 to TRBJ2-7; the D gene is possibly TRBD1 (6 bases). Germline V CDR1 and CDR2: PRHDT, FYEKMQ (reference sequence). The CDR3 is 12 amino acids.

This clone showed up just once. The V call is TRBV7-8, the J call TRBJ2-6; D is possibly TRBD2 (6 bases). CDR3 length equals 17 residues. The V and J ends lost 1 base and 4 bases respectively, with 14 bases between them. Germline CDR1 is SGHVS and CDR2 is FQNEAQ. CDR3 in amino acids: CASSLVMGDSGANVLTF. The CDR3 bases are TGTGCCAGCAGCTTAGTCATGGGGGACTCCGGGGCCAACGTCCTGACTTTC.

The genes are TRBV28 and TRBJ2-1, with a weak D call TRBD2 (5 bases). V lost 7 bases to trimming and J lost 3 bases, with 19 bases between them. The CDR3 runs 16 residues. Per germline, CDR1 MDHEN and CDR2 SYDVKM. CDR3: CASTLGGRVNYNEQFF. For the CDR3, the DNA is TGTGCCAGCACCCTAGGAGGAAGGGTCAACTACAATGAGCAGTTCTTC.

V usage is TRBV6-5 and J usage is TRBJ1-2; the match to TRBD1 covers 10 bases. The CDR3 totals 14 residues. V lost 8 bases and J lost 1; bases outside the gene matches: 4. CDR1 is MNHEY, CDR2 SVGAGI, per germline. The CDR3, as DNA: TGTGCCAGCTCCAGGGACAGGGGTAACTATGGCTACACCTTC. Amino acids: CASSRDRGNYGYTF.

This chain connects TRBV5-5 to TRBJ2-1; D not resolved. This CDR3 spans 13 amino acids. Per the germline V gene, CDR1 is SGHKS and CDR2 is YYEKEE (reference sequence). V was cut by 1 base and J by 9 bases, with 11 bases left in between. CDR3 region: CASSLQDSSEQFF. DNA of the CDR3: TGTGCCAGCAGCTTGCAAGACTCCAGTGAGCAGTTCTTC.

The chain couples TRBV11-1 to TRBJ1-1; D perhaps matches TRBD1 (5 bases). This CDR3 is built from 14 residues. CDR1 and CDR2 from the germline V gene are SGHAT and FQDESV (reference sequence). With 3 bases removed from V and 0 bases from J, the gap between germline ends came to 8 bases. The CDR3 region is CASSFDSLNTEAFF. In DNA form, the CDR3 reads TGTGCCAGCAGCTTCGACAGTCTGAACACTGAAGCTTTCTTT.

The gene calls are TRBV28 and TRBJ2-5, with D possibly TRBD1 on 5 matching bases. The CDR3 has 15 amino acids. Germline CDR1 is MDHEN and CDR2 is SYDVKM. V dropped 6 bases and J dropped 4 bases, with 18 bases sitting between them. The CDR3 sequence is CASRPAQGLRETQYF. The CDR3 DNA reads as TGTGCCAGCAGGCCTGCCCAGGGTCTTCGAGAGACCCAGTACTTC.

This clone has a single count. V is TRBV4-2 and J is TRBJ2-1, with 12 bases aligning to TRBD2. This CDR3 is 20 amino acids long. With 0 bases clipped from V and 0 bases from J, the junction kept 9 bases outside the gene matches. Germline V gene data show CDR1 as LGHNA and CDR2 as YNFKEQ. This chain's CDR3 is CASSQDRLAGGLSSYNEQFF. CDR3 nucleotide sequence: TGTGCCAGCAGCCAAGATCGGCTAGCGGGAGGGCTCAGCTCCTACAATGAGCAGTTCTTC.

This clone came up once. Here the CDR3 reads CASRASGTSTDTQYF. The CDR3 DNA reads as TGTGCCAGCCGGGCGAGCGGGACTAGCACAGATACGCAGTATTTT. The rearrangement links TRBV9 to TRBJ2-3, with 7 bases that match TRBD2. The V gene end was trimmed by 7 bases and the J gene end by 0 bases; junction bases not matched to a gene: 8. Germline V gene lookup returns CDR1 SGDLS and CDR2 YYNGEE. The CDR3 loop spans 15 amino acids.

The chain's CDR3 is CASSLVGGSSYEQYF. CDR3 nucleotide sequence: TGTGCCAGCAGCTTAGTCGGCGGGAGCTCCTACGAGCAGTACTTC. The genes are TRBV7-9 and TRBJ2-7; TRBD2 aligns across 7 bases. In germline, CDR1 is SEHNR, CDR2 FQNEAQ (reference sequence). The V segment lost 1 base and the J segment 0 bases; nucleotides outside the gene matches: 3. This CDR3 is built from 15 residues.

The chain combines TRBV27 with TRBJ1-2, with D possibly TRBD1 on 5 matching bases. CDR1 MNHEY and CDR2 SMNVEV come from the germline V gene (reference sequence). V was trimmed by 6 bases and J by 10 bases, leaving 12 bases between them. This CDR3 comprises 11 residues. The CDR3 DNA reads as TGTGCCAGCAGGGGACTTAGTGACTACACCTTC. Translation gives CASRGLSDYTF.

V usage is TRBV12-2 and J usage is TRBJ2-1; the DNA was not used to check the table's D call, TRBD2. TRBV12-2 is annotated as a pseudogene. The CDR3 is 19 residues long. The chain's CDR3 is CASRLRPGTSGNSYNEQFF. CDR3 in DNA: TGTGCAAGTCGCCTACGTCCCGGGACTAGCGGGAATTCCTACAATGAGCAGTTCTTC.

This chain uses TRBV4-1 with TRBJ1-5; D may be TRBD1 (5 bases). This CDR3 has 13 residues. CDR1 is MGHRA and CDR2 is YSYEKL in the germline V gene. V lost 1 base and J lost 7, with 8 bases in between. The DNA of the CDR3 is TGCGCCAGCAGCCAAGGGGGCGGACAGCCCCAGCATTTT. It encodes CASSQGGGQPQHF.

CDR3 in amino acids: CASSLGTGEGTDTQYF. The CDR3 DNA reads TGTGCCAGTAGTCTCGGGACGGGAGAGGGGACAGATACGCAGTATTTT. The V gene is TRBV19, the J gene TRBJ2-3; D may be TRBD2 (6 bases). V lost 5 bases and J 3 bases, leaving 18 bases between the germline ends. The CDR3 contains 16 residues. Germline loops: CDR1 LNHDA, CDR2 SQIVND (reference sequence).

J is TRBJ2-7 and V is TRBV30; D unresolved. In germline, CDR1 is GTSNPN, CDR2 SVGIG (reference sequence). V gave up 1 base and J gave up 4 bases, with 17 bases separating them. This CDR3 spans 15 amino acids. The CDR3 bases are TGTGCCTGGAGTGAGCTGCCCGTCCGGTTGTACGAGCAGTACTTC. Its translation is CAWSELPVRLYEQYF.

V is TRBV5-1 and J is TRBJ2-5; 13 bases line up with TRBD2. The V and J ends lost 4 bases and 5 bases, in that order; junction bases with no gene match: 8. CDR1 and CDR2 from the germline V gene are SGHRS and YFSETQ. The CDR3 totals 16 residues. CDR3 nucleotide sequence: TGCGCCAGCAGCCCGAGACTAGCGGGAGGCGTTGAGACCCAGTACTTC. It yields the protein CASSPRLAGGVETQYF.